Shown below are 3 T cell receptor beta chains from a single sample sequenced in a study of shared clonotypes between healthy human individuals. Profiled with immunoSEQ multiplex PCR; TCRdb holds only in-frame clones, not every one. The sample includes about 560,000 clones, roughly 79% seen only once; the top ten take about 12%. Specimen: PBMCs. These receptors all stem from a woman aged 40 to 50 in good health. Some clones in this sample may be carry-over from other donors' samples.

This clone was found once. The V gene is TRBV4-1, the J gene TRBJ2-5; 7 nucleotides line up with TRBD2. This CDR3 contains 15 residues. Trimming took 6 bases from V and 2 from J; bases not matched to a gene: 9. Germline assignment: CDR1 MGHRA and CDR2 YSYEKL. This chain's CDR3 is CASSWGGLGQETQYF. The CDR3, as DNA: TGCGCCAGCAGTTGGGGGGGTTTGGGTCAAGAGACCCAGTACTTC.

This rearrangement joins TRBV30 to TRBJ2-3; D remains ambiguous. V was trimmed by 2 bases and J by 5 bases, leaving 5 bases between them. The CDR3 loop spans 11 amino acids. The germline V gene has CDR1 GTSNPN and CDR2 SVGIG (reference sequence). For the CDR3, the DNA is TGTGCCTGGAGTCTGAGAGATACGCAGTATTTT. This sequence encodes CAWSLRDTQYF.

The chain joins TRBV30 to TRBJ1-2; no clear D. Germline values: CDR1 GTSNPN, CDR2 SVGIG (reference sequence). This CDR3 comprises 10 residues. Trimming took 8 bases from V and 10 from J, leaving 14 bases between them. CDR3 sequence (DNA): TGTGCCGTGGGCCCTCTCTCCTACACCTTC. This gives the protein CAVGPLSYTF.